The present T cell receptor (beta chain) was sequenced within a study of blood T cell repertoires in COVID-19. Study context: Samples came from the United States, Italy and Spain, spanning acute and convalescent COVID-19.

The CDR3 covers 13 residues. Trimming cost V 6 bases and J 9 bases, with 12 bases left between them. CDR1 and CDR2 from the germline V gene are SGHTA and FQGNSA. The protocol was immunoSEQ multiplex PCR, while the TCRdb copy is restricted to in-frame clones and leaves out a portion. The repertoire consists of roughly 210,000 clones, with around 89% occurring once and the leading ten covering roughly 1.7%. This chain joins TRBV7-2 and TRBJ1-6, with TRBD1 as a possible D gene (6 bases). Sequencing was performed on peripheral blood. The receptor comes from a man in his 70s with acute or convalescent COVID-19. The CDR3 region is CASRRDTGSPLHF. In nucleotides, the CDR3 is TGTGCCAGCAGAAGGGACACTGGTTCACCCCTCCACTTT. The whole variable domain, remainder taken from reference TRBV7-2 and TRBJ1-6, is GAGVSQSPSNKVTEKGKDVELRCDPISGHTALYWYRQSLGQGLEFLIYFQGNSAPDKSGLPSDRFSAERTGGSVSTLTIQRTQQEDSAVYLCASRRDTGSPLHFGNGTRLTVT.